These 12 T cell receptor beta chains were sequenced from one sample in a study of T cell responses to AZD1222 COVID-19 vaccine. The table came from immunoSEQ multiplex PCR; TCRdb's copy has only in-frame clones and leaves some out. The table shows about 150,000 clones, with roughly nine tenths occurring only once. The input for sequencing was peripheral blood, taken 28 days after the second AZD1222 dose. These receptors were taken from an adult who received the AZD1222 COVID-19 vaccine.

This chain uses TRBV5-4 with TRBJ2-7; a possible D gene is TRBD1 (5 bases). The CDR3 runs to 14 residues. V was shortened by 0 bases and J by 5 bases, with 12 bases between the two germline ends. Germline CDR1 and CDR2: SGHNT and YYREEE (reference sequence). The CDR3 here is CASSLGTRPNEQYF. CDR3 coding DNA: TGTGCCAGCAGCTTGGGGACACGGCCTAACGAGCAGTACTTC.

CDR3 sequence reads: CASSYLAVGANTDTQYF. CDR3 DNA sequence: TGTGCCAGCAGTTATCTCGCGGTGGGGGCTAACACAGATACGCAGTATTTT. The chain combines TRBV6-2 or TRBV6-3 with TRBJ2-3, with D tentatively TRBD1 (6 bases). The V end was cut by 3 bases, the J end by 2 bases, with 18 bases between. The CDR3 covers 17 residues. The germline CDR1 and CDR2 sequences are MNHEY and SVGEGT.

The genes are TRBV18 and TRBJ2-1; D is ambiguous. Germline V gives CDR1 KGHSH, CDR2 LQKENI. Deletions cut 2 bases from V and 0 bases from J, with 8 bases between. This CDR3 is built from 15 residues. CDR3 nucleotide sequence: TGTGCCAGCTCACCATTCCGCGACTCCTACAATGAGCAGTTCTTC. Translating it yields CASSPFRDSYNEQFF.

This chain joins TRBV5-1 and TRBJ2-1, with 10 bases lining up with TRBD2. Trimming took 3 bases from V and 3 from J; bases not matched to a gene: 0. The CDR3 is 14 amino acids. The germline gives CDR1 SGHRS, CDR2 YFSETQ. CDR3 in DNA: TGCGCCAGCAGCTCTAGCGGGGGCTACAATGAGCAGTTCTTC. Its protein is CASSSSGGYNEQFF.

This sequence joins TRBV5-6 and TRBJ1-2; 7 positions match TRBD1. Germline V lookup: CDR1 SGHDT, CDR2 YYEEEE. V shed 1 base and J 14 bases; nucleotides not matched to a gene: 11. CDR3 length: 13 residues. The CDR3 DNA is TGTGCCAGCAGCTTGAGGCCGACAGGGCGAACGACCTTC. This translates into CASSLRPTGRTTF.

The gene calls are TRBV4-3 and TRBJ2-1; no definite D call. This CDR3 spans 15 amino acids. V lost 0 bases and J lost 3, with 9 bases in between. The germline CDR1 and CDR2 sequences are LGHNA and YSLEER. The CDR3 nucleotides read TGCGCCAGCAGCCAAGATGTGGGAAGCTACAATGAGCAGTTCTTC. Protein sequence: CASSQDVGSYNEQFF.

The V gene is TRBV12-5, the J gene TRBJ2-1, with D tentatively TRBD2 (5 bases). The germline V gene encodes CDR1 LGHNT and CDR2 FRNRAP. This CDR3 contains 15 residues. The V gene lost 5 bases and the J gene lost 5 bases, with 16 bases spanning the gap. The CDR3 sequence: CASGPSSGLHNEQFF. CDR3 coding DNA: TGTGCTAGTGGTCCCTCATCCGGACTCCACAATGAGCAGTTCTTC.

The chain has TRBV7-2 and TRBJ2-7, with TRBD1 as a possible D gene (6 bases). This CDR3 has 16 residues. Germline CDR1 reads SGHTA; CDR2 reads FQGNSA. The V gene lost 3 bases and the J gene lost 5 bases, with 20 bases spanning the gap. CDR3 sequence: CASSLRPGTQPDEQYF. CDR3 nucleotides: TGTGCCAGCAGCTTGCGACCCGGGACACAGCCCGACGAGCAGTACTTC.

This rearrangement joins TRBV6-5 to TRBJ1-1; tentative D call: TRBD1 (5 bases). Trimming pared 2 bases from V and 1 base from J, leaving 5 bases between. Germline CDR1 is MNHEY and CDR2 is SVGAGI. The CDR3 is made up of 13 amino acids. CDR3 loop: CASSYQGNTEAFF. CDR3 nucleotides: TGTGCCAGCAGTTACCAGGGGAACACTGAAGCTTTCTTT.

Here the CDR3 DNA reads TGTGCCAGCATCGCAAGGTGGCTTCCCCAAGAGACCCAGTACTTC. This sequence encodes CASIARWLPQETQYF. The V and J genes are TRBV2 and TRBJ2-5; D uncertain. The germline V gene has CDR1 SNHLY and CDR2 FYNNEI. The CDR3 is 15 amino acids. Trimming pared 7 bases from V and 1 base from J, leaving 16 bases between.

V gene TRBV9 combines with J gene TRBJ1-3, with D possibly being TRBD1 (6 bases). The germline CDR1 and CDR2 sequences are SGDLS and YYNGEE. V lost 4 bases and J 2 bases, leaving 10 bases between the germline ends. The CDR3 sequence is 14 residues long. The CDR3 loop reads CASSITGTGNTIYF. The CDR3 DNA reads as TGTGCCAGCAGCATAACAGGGACTGGAAACACCATATATTTT.

The chain joins TRBV18 to TRBJ1-6, with D hard to call. CDR3 size: 16 residues. V was trimmed by 0 bases and J by 7 bases, leaving 13 bases between them. Germline V gene sequence: CDR1 KGHSH, CDR2 LQKENI. In nucleotides, the CDR3 is TGTGCCAGCTCACCACCTGCGGCAGGTGACAATTCACCCCTCCACTTT. Its protein is CASSPPAAGDNSPLHF.